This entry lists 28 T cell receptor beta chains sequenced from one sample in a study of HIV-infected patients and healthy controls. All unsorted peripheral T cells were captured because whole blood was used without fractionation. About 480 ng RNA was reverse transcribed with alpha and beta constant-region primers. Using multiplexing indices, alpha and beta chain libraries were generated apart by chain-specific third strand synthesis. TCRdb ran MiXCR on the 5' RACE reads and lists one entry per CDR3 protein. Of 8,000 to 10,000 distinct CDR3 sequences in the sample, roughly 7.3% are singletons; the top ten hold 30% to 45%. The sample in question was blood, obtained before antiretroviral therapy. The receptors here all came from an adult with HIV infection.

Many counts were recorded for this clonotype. The CDR3 sequence is CASSWGLADYNEQFF. DNA for the CDR3: TGTGCCAGCAGCTGGGGACTAGCGGATTACAATGAGCAGTTCTTC. The rearrangement joins TRBV7-9 to TRBJ2-1; 11 nucleotides match TRBD2. The germline gives CDR1 SEHNR, CDR2 FQNEAQ (reference sequence). V lost 4 bases, J lost 4 bases, and 3 bases stayed unmatched. This CDR3 region has 15 residues.

CDR3 DNA sequence: TGCAGTGCCGCGGGCAAGTACTACAATGAGCAGTTCTTC. Translating gives CSAAGKYYNEQFF. This chain connects TRBV20-1 to TRBJ2-1; D perhaps matches TRBD2 (5 bases). Trimming stripped 6 bases from V and 3 bases from J, with 12 bases between. The CDR3 is 13 residues long. Germline CDR1 and CDR2: DFQATT and SNEGSKA (reference sequence).

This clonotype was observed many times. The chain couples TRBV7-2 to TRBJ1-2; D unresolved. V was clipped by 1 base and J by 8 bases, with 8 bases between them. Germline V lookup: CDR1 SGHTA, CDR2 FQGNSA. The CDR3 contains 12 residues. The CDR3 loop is CASSLGLEGYTF. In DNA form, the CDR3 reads TGTGCCAGCAGCTTAGGGTTGGAAGGCTACACCTTC.

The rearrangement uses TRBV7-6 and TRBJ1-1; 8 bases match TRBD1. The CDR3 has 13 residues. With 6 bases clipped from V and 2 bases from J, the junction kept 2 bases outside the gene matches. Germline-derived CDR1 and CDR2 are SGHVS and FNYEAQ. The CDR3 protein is CASRSGGNTEAFF. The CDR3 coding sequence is TGTGCCAGCAGATCAGGGGGCAACACTGAAGCTTTCTTT.

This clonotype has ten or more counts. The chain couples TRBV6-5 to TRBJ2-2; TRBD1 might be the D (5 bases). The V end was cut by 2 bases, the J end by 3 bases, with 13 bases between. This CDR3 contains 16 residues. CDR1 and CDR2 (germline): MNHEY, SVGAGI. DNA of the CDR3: TGTGCCAGCAGTTACGTCCAGGGAAGGTACACCGGGGAGCTGTTTTTT. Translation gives CASSYVQGRYTGELFF.

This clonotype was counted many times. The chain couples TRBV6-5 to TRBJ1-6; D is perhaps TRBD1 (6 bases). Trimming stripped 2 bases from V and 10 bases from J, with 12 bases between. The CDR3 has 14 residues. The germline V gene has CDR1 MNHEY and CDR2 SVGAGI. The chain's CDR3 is CASSYLQGNSPLHF. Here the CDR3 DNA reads TGTGCCAGCAGTTACCTACAGGGTAACTCACCCCTCCACTTT.

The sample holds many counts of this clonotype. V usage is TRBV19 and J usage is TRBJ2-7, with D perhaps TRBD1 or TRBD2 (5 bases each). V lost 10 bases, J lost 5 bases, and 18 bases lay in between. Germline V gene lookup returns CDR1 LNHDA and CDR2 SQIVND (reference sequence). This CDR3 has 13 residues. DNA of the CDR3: TGTGCCACGTCATTTGGGGGTGGCAACGAGCAGTACTTC. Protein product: CATSFGGGNEQYF.

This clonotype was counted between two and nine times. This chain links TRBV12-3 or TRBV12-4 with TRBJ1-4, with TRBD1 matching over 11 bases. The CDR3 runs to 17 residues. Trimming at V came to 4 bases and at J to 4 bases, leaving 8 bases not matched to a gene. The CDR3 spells CASSSTGTGGINEKLFF. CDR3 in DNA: TGTGCCAGCAGTTCGACCGGGACAGGGGGAATTAATGAAAAACTGTTTTTT.

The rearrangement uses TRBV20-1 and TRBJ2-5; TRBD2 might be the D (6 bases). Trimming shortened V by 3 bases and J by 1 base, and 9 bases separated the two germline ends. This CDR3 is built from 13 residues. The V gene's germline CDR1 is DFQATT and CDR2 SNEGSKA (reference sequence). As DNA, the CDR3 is TGCAGTGCTAGGGCGGGGACCCAAGAGACCCAGTACTTC. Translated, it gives CSARAGTQETQYF.

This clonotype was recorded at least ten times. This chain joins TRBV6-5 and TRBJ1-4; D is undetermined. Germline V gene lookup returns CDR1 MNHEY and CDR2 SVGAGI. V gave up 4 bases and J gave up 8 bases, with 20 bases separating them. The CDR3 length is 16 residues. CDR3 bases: TGTGCCAGCAGTTCCTCCGGGAGCCGCACTTGGGAAAAACTGTTTTTT. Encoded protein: CASSSSGSRTWEKLFF.

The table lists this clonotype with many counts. CDR3 bases: TGTGCCAGCAGCGTAGAAGTTTTGGACTTCTATGGCTACACCTTC. Translating it yields CASSVEVLDFYGYTF. V is TRBV9 and J is TRBJ1-2, with D unclear. The germline gives CDR1 SGDLS, CDR2 YYNGEE. This CDR3 is 15 amino acids long. Trimming took 0 bases from V and 4 from J, leaving 13 bases between them.

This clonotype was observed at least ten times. In DNA, the CDR3 is TGTGCCAGCAGTGAAGCAGGGGGGTCCTCTGGAAACACCATATATTTT. Translating it yields CASSEAGGSSGNTIYF. V is TRBV12-3 or TRBV12-4 and J is TRBJ1-3, with 7 nucleotides matching TRBD1. V dropped 5 bases and J dropped 0; count of bases not matched to a gene: 7. The CDR3 length is 16 residues.

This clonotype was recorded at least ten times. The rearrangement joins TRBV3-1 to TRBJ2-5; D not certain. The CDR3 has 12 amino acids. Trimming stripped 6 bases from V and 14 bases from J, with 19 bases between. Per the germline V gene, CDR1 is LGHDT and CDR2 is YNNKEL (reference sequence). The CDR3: CASSYPTGPAYF. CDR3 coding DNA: TGTGCCAGCAGTTATCCTACCGGGCCCGCCTACTTC.

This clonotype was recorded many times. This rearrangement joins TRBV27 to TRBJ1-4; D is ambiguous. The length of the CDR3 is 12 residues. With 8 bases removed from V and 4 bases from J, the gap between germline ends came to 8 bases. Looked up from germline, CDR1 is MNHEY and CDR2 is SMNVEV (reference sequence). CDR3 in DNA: TGTGCCAGCGGGAGCTTTAATGAAAAACTGTTTTTT. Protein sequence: CASGSFNEKLFF.

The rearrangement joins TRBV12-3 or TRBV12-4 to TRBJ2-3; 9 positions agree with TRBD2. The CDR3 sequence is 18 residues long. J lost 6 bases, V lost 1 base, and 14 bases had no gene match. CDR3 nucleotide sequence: TGTGCCAGCAGTTTAGAGCCGTCTAGCGGGGCGCTGGGGGATACGCAGTATTTT. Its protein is CASSLEPSSGALGDTQYF.

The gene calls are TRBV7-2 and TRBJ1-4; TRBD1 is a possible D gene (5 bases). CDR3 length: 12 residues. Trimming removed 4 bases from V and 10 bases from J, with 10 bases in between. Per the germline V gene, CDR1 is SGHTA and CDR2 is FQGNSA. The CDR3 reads CASSSGTGKLFF. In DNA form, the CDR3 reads TGTGCCAGCAGCTCAGGTACAGGAAAACTGTTTTTT.

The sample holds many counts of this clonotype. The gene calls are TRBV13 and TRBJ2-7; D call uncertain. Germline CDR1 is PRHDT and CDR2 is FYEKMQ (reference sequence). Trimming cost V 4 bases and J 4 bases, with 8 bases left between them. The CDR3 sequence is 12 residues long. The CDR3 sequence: CASSSTAYEQYF. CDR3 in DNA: TGTGCCAGCAGCTCGACGGCGTACGAGCAGTACTTC.

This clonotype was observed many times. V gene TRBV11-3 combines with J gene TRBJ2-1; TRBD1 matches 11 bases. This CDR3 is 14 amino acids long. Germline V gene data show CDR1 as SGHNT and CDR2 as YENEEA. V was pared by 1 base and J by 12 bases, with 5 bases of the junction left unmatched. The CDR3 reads CASSLAGQGGGQFF. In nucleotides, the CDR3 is TGTGCCAGCAGCTTAGCGGGACAGGGGGGAGGGCAGTTCTTC. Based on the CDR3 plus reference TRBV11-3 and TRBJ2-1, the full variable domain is EAGVVQSPRYKIIEKKQPVAFWCNPISGHNTLYWYLQNLGQGPELLIRYENEEAVDDSQLPKDRFSAERLKGVDSTLKIQPAELGDSAVYLCASSLAGQGGGQFFGPGTRLTVL.

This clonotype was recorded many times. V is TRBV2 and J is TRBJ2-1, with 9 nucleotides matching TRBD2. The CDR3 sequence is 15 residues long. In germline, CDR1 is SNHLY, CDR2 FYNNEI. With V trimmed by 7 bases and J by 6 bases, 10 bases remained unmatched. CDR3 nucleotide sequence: TGTGCCAGCACCCTAGAAGCGGGGGGACCCAATGAGCAGTTCTTC. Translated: CASTLEAGGPNEQFF.

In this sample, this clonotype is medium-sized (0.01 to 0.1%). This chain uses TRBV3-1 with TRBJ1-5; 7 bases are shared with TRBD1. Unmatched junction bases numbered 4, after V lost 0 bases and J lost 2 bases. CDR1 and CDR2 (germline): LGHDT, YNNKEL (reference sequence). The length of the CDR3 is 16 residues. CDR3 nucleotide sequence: TGTGCCAGCAGCCAAGACACAGGGGTTGGCAATCAGCCCCAGCATTTT. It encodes CASSQDTGVGNQPQHF.

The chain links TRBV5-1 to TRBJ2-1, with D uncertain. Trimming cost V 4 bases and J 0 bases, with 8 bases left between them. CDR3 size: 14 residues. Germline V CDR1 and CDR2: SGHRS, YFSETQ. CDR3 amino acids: CASSMGSSYNEQFF. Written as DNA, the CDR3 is TGCGCCAGCAGCATGGGTAGCTCCTACAATGAGCAGTTCTTC.

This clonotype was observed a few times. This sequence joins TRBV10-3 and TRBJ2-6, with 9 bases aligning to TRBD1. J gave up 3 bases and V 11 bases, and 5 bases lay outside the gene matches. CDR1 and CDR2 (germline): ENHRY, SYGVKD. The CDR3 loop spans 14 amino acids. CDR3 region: CAATGGNGANVLTF. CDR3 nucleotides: TGTGCCGCGACAGGGGGAAATGGGGCCAACGTCCTGACTTTC.

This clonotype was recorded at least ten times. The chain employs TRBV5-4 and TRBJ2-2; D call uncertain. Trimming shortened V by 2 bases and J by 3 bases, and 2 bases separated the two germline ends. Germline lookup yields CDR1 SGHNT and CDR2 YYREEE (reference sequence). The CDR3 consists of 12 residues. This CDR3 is CASSFYTGELFF. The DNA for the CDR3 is TGTGCCAGCAGCTTCTACACCGGGGAGCTGTTTTTT. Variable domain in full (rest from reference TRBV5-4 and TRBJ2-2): ETGVTQSPTHLIKTRGQQVTLRCSSQSGHNTVSWYQQALGQGPQFIFQYYREEENGRGNFPPRFSGLQFPNYSSELNVNALELDDSALYLCASSFYTGELFFGEGSRLTVL.

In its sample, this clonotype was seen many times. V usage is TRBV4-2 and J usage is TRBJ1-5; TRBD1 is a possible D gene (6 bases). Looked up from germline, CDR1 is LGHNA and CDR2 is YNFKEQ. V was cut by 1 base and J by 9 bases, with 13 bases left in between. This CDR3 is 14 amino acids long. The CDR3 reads CASSQGTVRGPQHF. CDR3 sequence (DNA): TGTGCCAGCAGCCAAGGGACAGTCAGGGGGCCCCAGCATTTT.

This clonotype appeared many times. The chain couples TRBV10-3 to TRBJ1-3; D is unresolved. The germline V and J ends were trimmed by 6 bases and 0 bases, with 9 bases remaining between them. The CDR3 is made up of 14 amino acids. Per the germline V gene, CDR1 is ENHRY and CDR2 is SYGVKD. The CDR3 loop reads CAISLGSSGNTIYF. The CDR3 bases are TGTGCCATCAGCCTAGGGAGCTCTGGAAACACCATATATTTT.

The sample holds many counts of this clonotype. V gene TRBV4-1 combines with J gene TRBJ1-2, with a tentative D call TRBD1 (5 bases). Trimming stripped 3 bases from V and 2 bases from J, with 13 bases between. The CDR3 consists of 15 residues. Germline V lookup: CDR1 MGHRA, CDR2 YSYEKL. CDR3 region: CASSHGREGNYGYTF. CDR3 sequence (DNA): TGCGCCAGCAGCCATGGGAGGGAGGGGAACTATGGCTACACCTTC.

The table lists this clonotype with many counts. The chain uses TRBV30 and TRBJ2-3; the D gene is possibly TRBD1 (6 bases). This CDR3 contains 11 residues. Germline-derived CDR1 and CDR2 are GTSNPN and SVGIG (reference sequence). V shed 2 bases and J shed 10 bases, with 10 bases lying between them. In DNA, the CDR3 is TGTGCCTGGAGTTGGGGACATGCGCAGTATTTT. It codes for CAWSWGHAQYF.

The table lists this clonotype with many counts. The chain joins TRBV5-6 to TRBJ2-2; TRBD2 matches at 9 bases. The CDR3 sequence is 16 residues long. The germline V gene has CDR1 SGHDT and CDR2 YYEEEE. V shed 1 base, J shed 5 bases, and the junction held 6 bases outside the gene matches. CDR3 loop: CASSLYASGVTGELFF. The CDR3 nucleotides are TGTGCCAGCAGCTTGTATGCTAGCGGGGTTACCGGGGAGCTGTTTTTT.